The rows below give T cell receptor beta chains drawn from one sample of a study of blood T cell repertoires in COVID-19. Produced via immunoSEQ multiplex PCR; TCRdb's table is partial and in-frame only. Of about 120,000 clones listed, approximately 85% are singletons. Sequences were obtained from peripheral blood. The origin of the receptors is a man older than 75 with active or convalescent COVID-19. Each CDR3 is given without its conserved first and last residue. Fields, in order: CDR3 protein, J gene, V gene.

cdr3_aa: ASKREVRSLYGYT
j_call: TRBJ1-2
v_call: TRBV27

cdr3_aa: ASSLNRDSGYT
j_call: TRBJ1-2
v_call: TRBV5-1

cdr3_aa: ASSPRTGKNTEAF
j_call: TRBJ1-1
v_call: TRBV7-3

cdr3_aa: ASSLPGQGRAEAF
j_call: TRBJ1-1
v_call: TRBV7-9

cdr3_aa: ASSSTGGVKKLF
j_call: TRBJ1-4
v_call: TRBV7-2

cdr3_aa: ASGLMPGQITYEQY
j_call: TRBJ2-7
v_call: TRBV12-5

cdr3_aa: ASSAGGSTDTQY
j_call: TRBJ2-3
v_call: TRBV2

cdr3_aa: ASTRGLAGTDTQY
j_call: TRBJ2-3
v_call: TRBV19

cdr3_aa: ASSLGQGEANEKLF
j_call: TRBJ1-4
v_call: TRBV4-3

cdr3_aa: ASSTTHSGANVLT
j_call: TRBJ2-6
v_call: TRBV19

cdr3_aa: ASSPRDTGTEAF
j_call: TRBJ1-1
v_call: TRBV19

cdr3_aa: ATSDLRGDYGYT
j_call: TRBJ1-2
v_call: TRBV24-1

cdr3_aa: ASSFNMADTQY
j_call: TRBJ2-3
v_call: TRBV5-1

cdr3_aa: ASSALPGAIAGTIY
j_call: TRBJ1-3
v_call: TRBV9

cdr3_aa: ASSYHRLTGYT
j_call: TRBJ1-2
v_call: TRBV6-5

cdr3_aa: AWKKREFQETQY
j_call: TRBJ2-5
v_call: TRBV30

cdr3_aa: ASSVGVATGNRVYEQY
j_call: TRBJ2-7
v_call: TRBV5-1

cdr3_aa: ASSELQGLNEKLF
j_call: TRBJ1-4
v_call: TRBV5-1

cdr3_aa: ASSLTSGGAGTQY
j_call: TRBJ2-3
v_call: TRBV7-3

cdr3_aa: ASRAGQGRGSYEQY
j_call: TRBJ2-7
v_call: TRBV27

cdr3_aa: ASSLVPDRASTDTQY
j_call: TRBJ2-3
v_call: TRBV11-2

cdr3_aa: ASSSIPNTEAF
j_call: TRBJ1-1
v_call: TRBV7-9

cdr3_aa: ASSRQGPTFYGYT
j_call: TRBJ1-2
v_call: TRBV18

cdr3_aa: SVDGDRAGETQY
j_call: TRBJ2-5
v_call: TRBV29-1

cdr3_aa: SVRETGSSPLH
j_call: TRBJ1-6
v_call: TRBV29-1

cdr3_aa: ASMRGDSTDTQY
j_call: TRBJ2-3
v_call: TRBV30

cdr3_aa: ASSLRRGVHTEAF
j_call: TRBJ1-1
v_call: TRBV27

cdr3_aa: ATKANRDTYEQY
j_call: TRBJ2-7
v_call: TRBV15